Each of the 12 T cell receptor beta chains below was sequenced from the same sample in a study of monozygotic twins with inflammatory bowel disease. After re-calling the 5' RACE reads, TCRdb lists one entry per CDR3 protein, DNA absent. Listed are about 210,000 distinct CDR3 sequences; under 8.5% falls within the top ten. The source material was blood. The receptors originated from a human donor with ulcerative colitis or Crohn's disease, or a healthy co-twin of an affected twin (not recorded which).

The chain joins TRBV6-1 to TRBJ2-5; the TCRdb D gene call, TRBD1, has no DNA to confirm it. CDR3 length: 14 amino acids. The germline V gene has CDR1 MNHNS and CDR2 SASEGT. The CDR3 here is CANSPGGPQETQYF.

The chain employs TRBV4-2 and TRBJ2-3. Germline loops: CDR1 LGHNA, CDR2 YNFKEQ. The CDR3 length is 14 residues. The CDR3 spells CASSQDISTDTQYF.

V is TRBV24-1 and J is TRBJ2-1; the D gene TCRdb calls, TRBD1, cannot be checked with no DNA. CDR1 is KGHDR and CDR2 is SFDVKD in the germline V gene. The CDR3 length is 16 residues. The CDR3 here is CATSDRQGTMGNEQFF.

The chain employs TRBV20-1 and TRBJ1-5. The CDR3 length is 14 residues. Germline-derived CDR1 and CDR2 are DFQATT and SNEGSKA (reference sequence). CDR3 sequence reads: CSVEGRSSNQPQHF.

The J gene is TRBJ1-1, the V gene TRBV7-2. This CDR3 is 13 amino acids long. The germline V gene has CDR1 SGHTA and CDR2 FQGNSA. The CDR3 here is CASSPSANTEAFF.

V and J are TRBV5-1 and TRBJ2-1. This CDR3 has 15 amino acids. Looked up from germline, CDR1 is SGHRS and CDR2 is YFSETQ. The CDR3 region is CASSLQAATYNEQFF. The full variable domain, completed using reference TRBV5-1 and TRBJ2-1, is KAGVTQTPRYLIKTRGQQVTLSCSPISGHRSVSWYQQTPGQGLQFLFEYFSETQRNKGNFPGRFSGRQFSNSRSEMNVSTLELGDSALYLCASSLQAATYNEQFFGPGTRLTVL.

V and J are TRBV19 and TRBJ1-1; TCRdb designates TRBD1, a call that cannot be tested without DNA. Germline-derived CDR1 and CDR2 are LNHDA and SQIVND (reference sequence). The CDR3 is 16 residues long. The CDR3 spells CASSIGGFLMVAEAFF.

V gene TRBV13 combines with J gene TRBJ2-1; TCRdb selects TRBD1, and the lack of DNA leaves this call unchecked. Germline loops: CDR1 PRHDT, CDR2 FYEKMQ (reference sequence). This CDR3 is built from 14 residues. Here the CDR3 reads CASSLQGRSPEQFF. The whole variable domain, remainder taken from reference TRBV13 and TRBJ2-1, is AAGVIQSPRHLIKEKRETATLKCYPIPRHDTVYWYQQGPGQDPQFLISFYEKMQSDKGSIPDRFSAQQFSDYHSELNMSSLELGDSALYFCASSLQGRSPEQFFGPGTRLTVL.

This chain uses TRBV11-2 with TRBJ2-1. The CDR3 length is 17 residues. In germline, CDR1 is SGHAT, CDR2 FQNNGV. CDR3 loop: CASSLGSRRDSYNEQFF. Filled out from reference TRBV11-2 and TRBJ2-1, the complete variable domain reads EAGVAQSPRYKIIEKRQSVAFWCNPISGHATLYWYQQILGQGPKLLIQFQNNGVVDDSQLPKDRFSAERLKGVDSTLKIQPAKLEDSAVYLCASSLGSRRDSYNEQFFGPGTRLTVL.

This chain links TRBV5-1 with TRBJ1-4; lacking DNA, the TRBD1 call made by TCRdb goes unchecked. This CDR3 is built from 15 residues. Germline CDR1 is SGHRS and CDR2 is YFSETQ. CDR3 residues: CASSPWLGANEKLFF.

V usage is TRBV5-6 and J usage is TRBJ2-2; TCRdb's D call, TRBD2, is unchecked because there is no DNA. The germline V gene has CDR1 SGHDT and CDR2 YYEEEE. The CDR3 runs 17 residues. The CDR3 loop is CASSLWLAGGRTGELFF.

This CDR3 reads CASSFQGAVTDTQYF. V is TRBV5-1 and J is TRBJ2-3; TCRdb names TRBD1, which stays unverified in the absence of DNA. The germline gives CDR1 SGHRS, CDR2 YFSETQ. The CDR3 totals 15 residues.